Reported below is one TCR beta chain. This specimen belongs to a study of blood T cell repertoires in COVID-19. The overall study: Acute and convalescent COVID-19 samples came from the United States, Italy and Spain. From T cells, B-cell-depleted T cells, or PBMCs came the material, which was cDNA or gDNA.

In the authors' workflow: Amplification with reference gene primers provided the estimates of nucleated cell counts. Here immunoSEQ multiplex PCR was the method, and the copy in TCRdb shows in-frame clones only, minus some. That table gives V, J and clone size, and the DNA gave D and trimming. The table lists approximately 200,000 clones, 75% to 90% of them singletons. The CDR3 loop spans 15 amino acids. V was cut by 5 bases and J by 2 bases, with 13 bases left in between. CDR1 SGHDN and CDR2 FVKESK come from the germline V gene. Sequenced material: peripheral blood. The chain joins TRBV14 to TRBJ2-1; D is perhaps TRBD2 (5 bases). This receptor was identified in a man aged 30 to 45 with COVID-19, enrolled during active disease. The CDR3 region is CASSTDSPPYNEQFF. Here the CDR3 DNA reads TGTGCCAGCAGCACGGACTCGCCGCCCTACAATGAGCAGTTCTTC.